These 5 T cell receptor beta chains were all obtained from the same sample, sequenced in a study of T cells in women clearing cervical HPV infection. Only in-frame clones appear in the TCRdb table, and some are missing; sequencing was by immunoSEQ multiplex PCR. The table lists tens of thousands of clones. The source material was blood buffy coat. These receptors were taken from a woman aged 18 to 75 with a cervical HPV16 infection that either progressed to CIN3+ or cleared (not recorded which).

CDR3 bases read: TGTGCCAGCAGATACAGCTACGAG. It codes for CASRYSYE. The full-length CDR3 reads as CASRYSYEQYF. This rearrangement joins TRBV2 to TRBJ2-7; D remains ambiguous. The CDR3 end falls 3 residues outside the read, so it is completed with the germline J gene. Germline V gives CDR1 SNHLY, CDR2 FYNNEI. V gave up 6 bases and J gave up 3 bases, with 6 bases separating them. There are 11 residues in the CDR3.

Remarks on this clone: Read coverage stops 3 residues before the CDR3 terminus; the germline J gene supplies the remainder. The V call is TRBV2, the J call TRBJ1-5, with 7 bases aligning to TRBD1. This CDR3 contains 14 residues. The germline gives CDR1 SNHLY, CDR2 FYNNEI. J was trimmed by 5 bases and V by 5 bases; bases with no gene match: 6. CDR3 sequence: CASSLGGSDQPQHF. CDR3 bases read: TGTGCCAGCAGTCTAGGGGGCAGCGATCAGCCC.

As to this clone: The CDR3 end is not reached by the read, which stops 3 residues before it; the germline J gene fills it in. The V gene is TRBV4-1, the J gene TRBJ2-7; D is possibly TRBD1 (5 bases). Germline V gives CDR1 MGHRA, CDR2 YSYEKL. The CDR3 has 15 residues. V was pared by 0 bases and J by 3 bases, with 12 bases between. The CDR3 bases that were read are TGCGCCAGCAGCCAAGAGAGTGGCAGGGACTACGAG. Translated: CASSQESGRDYE. The whole CDR3 reads CASSQESGRDYEQYF.

Worth noting for this clone: The read terminates 3 residues ahead of where the CDR3 ends, so the germline J gene completes it. The chain couples TRBV18 to TRBJ1-2; 7 nucleotides match TRBD1. Germline loops: CDR1 KGHSH, CDR2 LQKENI. CDR3 length: 13 amino acids. The CDR3 loop is CASSAGTDYDYTF. The sequenced part of the CDR3 DNA is TGTGCCAGCTCAGCTGGGACAGACTACGAC.

About this clone: The CDR3 goes on 3 residues after the read ends, and that part is filled in from the germline J gene. V and J are TRBV5-1 and TRBJ2-3; D is unclear. Looked up from germline, CDR1 is SGHRS and CDR2 is YFSETQ. The CDR3 length is 13 residues. The CDR3 sequence is CASSSVGSETQYF. Partial CDR3 DNA: TGCGCCAGCAGCTCGGTCGGGTCTGAGACG.